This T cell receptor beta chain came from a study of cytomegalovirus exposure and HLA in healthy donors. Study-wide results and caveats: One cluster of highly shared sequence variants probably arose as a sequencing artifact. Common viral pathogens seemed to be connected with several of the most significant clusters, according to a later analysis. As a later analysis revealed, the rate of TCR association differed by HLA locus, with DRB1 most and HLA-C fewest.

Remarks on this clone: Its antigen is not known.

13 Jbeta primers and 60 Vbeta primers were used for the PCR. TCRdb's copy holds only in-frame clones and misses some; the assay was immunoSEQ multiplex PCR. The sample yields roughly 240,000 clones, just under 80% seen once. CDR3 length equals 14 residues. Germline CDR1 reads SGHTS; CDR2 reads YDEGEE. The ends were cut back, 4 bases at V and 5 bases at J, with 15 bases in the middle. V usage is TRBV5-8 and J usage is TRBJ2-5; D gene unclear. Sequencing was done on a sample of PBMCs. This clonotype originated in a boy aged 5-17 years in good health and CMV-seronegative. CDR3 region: CASSHSVRQETQYF. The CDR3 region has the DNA TGTGCCAGCAGCCATTCGGTGCGGCAGGAGACCCAGTACTTC.